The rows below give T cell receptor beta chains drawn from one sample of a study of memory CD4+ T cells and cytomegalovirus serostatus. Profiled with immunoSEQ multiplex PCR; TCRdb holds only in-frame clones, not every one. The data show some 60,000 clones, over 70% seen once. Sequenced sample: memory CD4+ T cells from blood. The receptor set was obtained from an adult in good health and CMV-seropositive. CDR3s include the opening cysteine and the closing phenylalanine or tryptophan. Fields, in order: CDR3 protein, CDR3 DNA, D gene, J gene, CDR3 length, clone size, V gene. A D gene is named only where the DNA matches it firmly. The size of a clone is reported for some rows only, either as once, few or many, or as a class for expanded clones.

CDR3aa: CASSREVNTEAFF
CDR3nt: TGTGCCAGCAGTAGAGAGGTGAACACTGAAGCTTTCTTT
d_gene: NA
j_gene: TRBJ1-1
len: 13
abundance: NA
v_gene: TRBV6-5

CDR3aa: CASSSYIGSYNEQFF
CDR3nt: TGTGCCAGCAGCTCGTACATCGGCTCCTACAATGAGCAGTTCTTC
d_gene: NA
j_gene: TRBJ2-1
len: 15
abundance: NA
v_gene: TRBV7-2

CDR3aa: CASTALETQYF
CDR3nt: TGTGCCAGCACCGCCCTGGAGACCCAGTACTTC
d_gene: NA
j_gene: TRBJ2-5
len: 11
abundance: NA
v_gene: TRBV7-8

CDR3aa: CAIKQQIGNYEQYF
CDR3nt: TGTGCCATCAAGCAACAAATAGGGAACTACGAGCAGTACTTC
d_gene: NA
j_gene: TRBJ2-7
len: 14
abundance: NA
v_gene: TRBV10-3

CDR3aa: CASSMFGRGDRAEAFF
CDR3nt: TGTGCCAGTAGTATGTTCGGCAGGGGGGATAGGGCTGAAGCTTTCTTT
d_gene: TRBD1
j_gene: TRBJ1-1
len: 16
abundance: NA
v_gene: TRBV19

CDR3aa: CASGLGPNTGELFF
CDR3nt: TGTGCTAGTGGTTTGGGTCCGAACACCGGGGAGCTGTTTTTT
d_gene: NA
j_gene: TRBJ2-2
len: 14
abundance: NA
v_gene: TRBV12-5

CDR3aa: CASSLVGGRPDTQYF
CDR3nt: TGTGCCAGCAGCTTGGTCGGAGGGCGGCCAGATACGCAGTATTTT
d_gene: NA
j_gene: TRBJ2-3
len: 15
abundance: NA
v_gene: TRBV7-2

CDR3aa: CAWSVEGLTQYF
CDR3nt: TGTGCCTGGAGTGTCGAAGGCTTAACGCAGTATTTT
d_gene: NA
j_gene: TRBJ2-3
len: 12
abundance: NA
v_gene: TRBV30

CDR3aa: CSVGEGGIVHTQYF
CDR3nt: TGCAGCGTTGGTGAGGGGGGGATTGTTCATACGCAGTATTTT
d_gene: NA
j_gene: TRBJ2-3
len: 14
abundance: few
v_gene: TRBV29-1

CDR3aa: CASSLTGQSYSNQPQHF
CDR3nt: TGTGCCAGCAGCTTGACCGGACAGTCTTATAGCAATCAGCCCCAGCATTTT
d_gene: NA
j_gene: TRBJ1-5
len: 17
abundance: NA
v_gene: TRBV5-8

CDR3aa: CASSLDYRALYGYTF
CDR3nt: TGTGCCAGCAGTTTAGATTACAGGGCGCTGTATGGCTACACCTTC
d_gene: NA
j_gene: TRBJ1-2
len: 15
abundance: NA
v_gene: TRBV27

CDR3aa: CASSYSGEQYF
CDR3nt: TGTGCCAGCAGTTACTCGGGGGAGCAGTACTTC
d_gene: NA
j_gene: TRBJ2-7
len: 11
abundance: few
v_gene: TRBV6-6

CDR3aa: CASSPGQGGGNTIYF
CDR3nt: TGTGCCAGCAGCCCCGGGCAGGGGGGTGGAAACACCATATATTTT
d_gene: TRBD1
j_gene: TRBJ1-3
len: 15
abundance: few
v_gene: TRBV7-2

CDR3aa: CASTTPHTDTQYF
CDR3nt: TGTGCCAGCACCACGCCCCACACAGATACGCAGTATTTT
d_gene: NA
j_gene: TRBJ2-3
len: 13
abundance: once
v_gene: TRBV28

CDR3aa: CASHGGYNEQFF
CDR3nt: TGTGCCAGTCATGGGGGCTACAATGAGCAGTTCTTC
d_gene: NA
j_gene: TRBJ2-1
len: 12
abundance: NA
v_gene: TRBV19

CDR3aa: CASSLGGHWGKTEAFF
CDR3nt: TGCGCCAGCAGCTTGGGAGGACATTGGGGAAAAACTGAAGCTTTCTTT
d_gene: NA
j_gene: TRBJ1-1
len: 16
abundance: once
v_gene: TRBV5-1

CDR3aa: CASSRDWRAGVNEQFF
CDR3nt: TGTGCCAGCAGCCGGGATTGGAGGGCGGGGGTCAATGAGCAGTTCTTC
d_gene: TRBD2
j_gene: TRBJ2-1
len: 16
abundance: NA
v_gene: TRBV7-2

CDR3aa: CASSLNRDSIYGYTF
CDR3nt: TGTGCCAGCAGCTTAAACCGGGACAGTATCTATGGCTACACCTTC
d_gene: TRBD1
j_gene: TRBJ1-2
len: 15
abundance: NA
v_gene: TRBV11-3

CDR3aa: CSVGKGGLGTEAFF
CDR3nt: TGCAGCGTTGGGAAAGGGGGATTGGGGACTGAAGCTTTCTTT
d_gene: NA
j_gene: TRBJ1-1
len: 14
abundance: NA
v_gene: TRBV29-1

CDR3aa: CASSPWGRPTDTQYF
CDR3nt: TGTGCCAGCAGCCCCTGGGGGCGGCCCACAGATACGCAGTATTTT
d_gene: NA
j_gene: TRBJ2-3
len: 15
abundance: NA
v_gene: TRBV7-3

CDR3aa: CASSARDTDTQYF
CDR3nt: TGTGCCAGCTCGGCCAGGGACACAGATACGCAGTATTTT
d_gene: NA
j_gene: TRBJ2-3
len: 13
abundance: NA
v_gene: TRBV6-1

CDR3aa: CASSRGPNSNQPQHF
CDR3nt: TGTGCCAGTAGTCGCGGACCTAATAGCAATCAGCCCCAGCATTTT
d_gene: NA
j_gene: TRBJ1-5
len: 15
abundance: NA
v_gene: TRBV19

CDR3aa: CATSDRGPQETQYF
CDR3nt: TGTGCCACCTCGGACAGGGGGCCCCAAGAGACCCAGTACTTC
d_gene: TRBD1
j_gene: TRBJ2-5
len: 14
abundance: NA
v_gene: TRBV10-3

CDR3aa: CASSPPPGGAEAFF
CDR3nt: TGTGCCAGCTCACCACCCCCCGGTGGGGCTGAAGCTTTCTTT
d_gene: NA
j_gene: TRBJ1-1
len: 14
abundance: NA
v_gene: TRBV18

CDR3aa: CASSRSRDTQYF
CDR3nt: TGTGCCAGCAGCCGGAGCCGTGATACGCAGTATTTT
d_gene: NA
j_gene: TRBJ2-3
len: 12
abundance: NA
v_gene: TRBV11-2

CDR3aa: CASSSTIRDRVNTDTQYF
CDR3nt: TGTGCCAGCAGCTCCACAATCCGGGACAGGGTAAACACAGATACGCAGTATTTT
d_gene: TRBD1
j_gene: TRBJ2-3
len: 18
abundance: few
v_gene: TRBV7-9

CDR3aa: CASWARQGGKNQPQHF
CDR3nt: TGTGCCAGCTGGGCCCGACAGGGGGGTAAGAATCAGCCCCAGCATTTT
d_gene: TRBD1
j_gene: TRBJ1-5
len: 16
abundance: NA
v_gene: TRBV28

CDR3aa: CASSVGGKARGLGDTQYF
CDR3nt: TGTGCCAGCAGCGTAGGAGGAAAAGCGCGGGGGTTGGGAGATACGCAGTATTTT
d_gene: TRBD2
j_gene: TRBJ2-3
len: 18
abundance: NA
v_gene: TRBV9

CDR3aa: CASSLSDSGNTIYF
CDR3nt: TGTGCCAGCAGCTTAAGTGACTCTGGAAACACCATATATTTT
d_gene: NA
j_gene: TRBJ1-3
len: 14
abundance: NA
v_gene: TRBV11-2

CDR3aa: CASSLRDRGETQYF
CDR3nt: TGTGCCAGCAGCTTACGGGACAGAGGGGAGACCCAGTACTTC
d_gene: TRBD1
j_gene: TRBJ2-5
len: 14
abundance: NA
v_gene: TRBV7-2

CDR3aa: CASSSSLLGTQYF
CDR3nt: TGTGCCAGCAGCTCCTCCCTCCTAGGTACGCAGTATTTT
d_gene: NA
j_gene: TRBJ2-3
len: 13
abundance: NA
v_gene: TRBV11-2

CDR3aa: CASSLQVGPYNEQFF
CDR3nt: TGTGCCAGCAGCTTACAGGTAGGACCCTACAATGAGCAGTTCTTC
d_gene: NA
j_gene: TRBJ2-1
len: 15
abundance: once
v_gene: TRBV7-2

CDR3aa: CASRNRTQSSGANVLTF
CDR3nt: TGCGCCAGCAGAAATAGGACACAGAGCTCTGGGGCCAACGTCCTGACTTTC
d_gene: NA
j_gene: TRBJ2-6
len: 17
abundance: NA
v_gene: TRBV5-1

CDR3aa: CASSLAFPGLRKETQYF
CDR3nt: TGTGCCAGCAGCTTAGCCTTCCCGGGACTCAGGAAAGAGACCCAGTACTTC
d_gene: NA
j_gene: TRBJ2-5
len: 17
abundance: few
v_gene: TRBV11-2

CDR3aa: CASSPEVGGTDTQYF
CDR3nt: TGTGCCAGCAGCCCCGAGGTAGGCGGCACCGATACGCAGTATTTT
d_gene: NA
j_gene: TRBJ2-3
len: 15
abundance: NA
v_gene: TRBV4-2

CDR3aa: CASYRSYTEAFF
CDR3nt: TGTGCCAGTTACAGATCATACACTGAAGCTTTCTTT
d_gene: NA
j_gene: TRBJ1-1
len: 12
abundance: NA
v_gene: TRBV6-1

CDR3aa: CASSLESFGADSYNEQFF
CDR3nt: TGCGCCAGCAGCTTGGAGTCTTTCGGAGCGGACTCCTACAATGAGCAGTTCTTC
d_gene: NA
j_gene: TRBJ2-1
len: 18
abundance: NA
v_gene: TRBV5-1

CDR3aa: CASSSFSDTDTQYF
CDR3nt: TGCGCCAGCAGCTCGTTCAGCGACACAGATACGCAGTATTTT
d_gene: NA
j_gene: TRBJ2-3
len: 14
abundance: NA
v_gene: TRBV5-1

CDR3aa: CASSPKGQGSGTDTQYF
CDR3nt: TGTGCCAGCAGCCCAAAGGGACAGGGAAGTGGCACAGATACGCAGTATTTT
d_gene: TRBD1
j_gene: TRBJ2-3
len: 17
abundance: NA
v_gene: TRBV11-2

CDR3aa: CASSFSSGGEKLFF
CDR3nt: TGCGCCAGCAGCTTCAGTAGCGGAGGTGAAAAACTGTTTTTT
d_gene: NA
j_gene: TRBJ1-4
len: 14
abundance: NA
v_gene: TRBV5-1

CDR3aa: CASSKTGTSVAEQFF
CDR3nt: TGTGCCAGCAGTAAAACCGGGACTAGTGTAGCTGAGCAGTTCTTC
d_gene: TRBD2
j_gene: TRBJ2-1
len: 15
abundance: once
v_gene: TRBV27

CDR3aa: CASNHGLAGTGELFF
CDR3nt: TGCGCCAGCAACCACGGACTAGCGGGAACCGGGGAGCTGTTTTTT
d_gene: TRBD2
j_gene: TRBJ2-2
len: 15
abundance: NA
v_gene: TRBV10-1

CDR3aa: CASANREKGSEAFF
CDR3nt: TGTGCTAGTGCTAACAGGGAAAAGGGATCTGAAGCTTTCTTT
d_gene: NA
j_gene: TRBJ1-1
len: 14
abundance: NA
v_gene: TRBV12-5

CDR3aa: CASSIGGEGTEAFF
CDR3nt: TGTGCCAGTAGTATAGGGGGGGAAGGCACTGAAGCTTTCTTT
d_gene: NA
j_gene: TRBJ1-1
len: 14
abundance: NA
v_gene: TRBV19

CDR3aa: CASSAGRGRADYGYTF
CDR3nt: TGCGCCAGCAGCGCCGGCCGGGGCAGAGCGGACTATGGCTACACCTTC
d_gene: NA
j_gene: TRBJ1-2
len: 16
abundance: NA
v_gene: TRBV4-3

CDR3aa: CASSLLQGADQPQHF
CDR3nt: TGTGCCAGCAGCTTACTGCAGGGGGCCGATCAGCCCCAGCATTTT
d_gene: TRBD1
j_gene: TRBJ1-5
len: 15
abundance: NA
v_gene: TRBV7-8

CDR3aa: CASSLEPGVGNEQFF
CDR3nt: TGCGCCAGCAGCTTGGAGCCAGGGGTGGGCAATGAGCAGTTCTTC
d_gene: NA
j_gene: TRBJ2-1
len: 15
abundance: NA
v_gene: TRBV5-1

CDR3aa: CASSLSLAQKNIQYF
CDR3nt: TGCGCCAGCAGCCTGTCCCTAGCGCAAAAAAACATTCAGTACTTC
d_gene: NA
j_gene: TRBJ2-4
len: 15
abundance: NA
v_gene: TRBV5-1

CDR3aa: CASSLLDRPQPGLYGYTF
CDR3nt: TGTGCCAGCAGCTTACTGGACAGGCCCCAACCCGGCCTTTATGGCTACACCTTC
d_gene: TRBD1
j_gene: TRBJ1-2
len: 18
abundance: NA
v_gene: TRBV7-9

CDR3aa: CASSETHLSRGGGTDTQYF
CDR3nt: TGTGCCAGCAGTGAAACCCATCTCTCCAGGGGAGGGGGTACAGATACGCAGTATTTT
d_gene: NA
j_gene: TRBJ2-3
len: 19
abundance: NA
v_gene: TRBV6-1

CDR3aa: CAWSVQGNTEAFF
CDR3nt: TGTGCCTGGAGTGTACAGGGGAACACTGAAGCTTTCTTT
d_gene: NA
j_gene: TRBJ1-1
len: 13
abundance: NA
v_gene: TRBV30

CDR3aa: CASSLYGLSTYNEQFF
CDR3nt: TGTGCCAGCAGCTTGTACGGGCTGAGTACCTACAATGAGCAGTTCTTC
d_gene: NA
j_gene: TRBJ2-1
len: 16
abundance: NA
v_gene: TRBV5-6

CDR3aa: CASSRVYGYTF
CDR3nt: TGTGCCAGCAGCCGCGTTTATGGCTACACCTTC
d_gene: NA
j_gene: TRBJ1-2
len: 11
abundance: NA
v_gene: TRBV14

CDR3aa: CASSSGGPGWNTGELFF
CDR3nt: TGTGCCAGCAGCTCAGGGGGGCCAGGGTGGAACACCGGGGAGCTGTTTTTT
d_gene: NA
j_gene: TRBJ2-2
len: 17
abundance: NA
v_gene: TRBV7-2